A single sample is the source of the 22 T cell receptor beta chains below, sequenced in a study of shared clonotypes between healthy human individuals. Profiled with immunoSEQ multiplex PCR; TCRdb holds only in-frame clones, not every one. The table records over 2,000,000 clones, around 93% of them present only once. CD45RO-negative, CCR7-selected cells formed the naive CD8 fraction, which excluded terminally differentiated effector memory CD45RA+ cells. Input material: naive CD8+ T cells from PBMCs. These receptors were obtained from a man younger than 35 in good health. Some clones in this sample may be carry-over from other donors' samples.

The chain links TRBV9 to TRBJ2-4; TRBD2 might be the D (5 bases). CDR1 is SGDLS, CDR2 YYNGEE, per germline. V lost 5 bases and J 3 bases, leaving 9 bases between the germline ends. The CDR3 has 13 residues. The CDR3 region has the DNA TGTGCCAGCAGTCGGGAAGGCAAAAACATTCAGTACTTC. Its translation is CASSREGKNIQYF.

This clone appeared a single time. The chain employs TRBV7-6 and TRBJ2-1; TRBD2 agrees at 14 bases. This CDR3 region has 18 residues. V lost 3 bases and J lost 0; bases outside the gene matches: 4. Germline values: CDR1 SGHVS, CDR2 FNYEAQ. The CDR3 spells CASSLVGTSGSSYNEQFF. For the CDR3, the DNA is TGTGCCAGCAGCTTGGTCGGGACTAGCGGGAGCTCCTACAATGAGCAGTTCTTC.

The V call is TRBV13, the J call TRBJ2-3, with D perhaps assigned TRBD1 or TRBD2 (5 bases each). Germline lookup yields CDR1 PRHDT and CDR2 FYEKMQ (reference sequence). This CDR3 is 16 amino acids long. The ends were cut back, 8 bases at V and 4 bases at J, with 22 bases in the middle. The CDR3 DNA is TGTGCCAGCGTCATCGGGCAGGGACCACCCGCAGATACGCAGTATTTT. Translation gives CASVIGQGPPADTQYF.

This chain links TRBV10-2 with TRBJ2-5, with 8 nucleotides matching TRBD2. Trimming took 0 bases from V and 6 from J; bases not matched to a gene: 9. This CDR3 has 16 amino acids. Germline assignment: CDR1 WSHSY and CDR2 SAAADI. The CDR3 region is CASSESERELGKTQYF. The CDR3 DNA sequence: TGCGCCAGCAGTGAGTCAGAGCGGGAGCTCGGTAAGACCCAGTACTTC.

Note on this clone: In the same sample, other DNA sequences code for this CDR3. The chain combines TRBV27 with TRBJ2-7; 8 bases map to TRBD1. CDR1 MNHEY and CDR2 SMNVEV come from the germline V gene (reference sequence). This CDR3 contains 14 residues. J gave up 1 base and V 6 bases, and 5 bases lay outside the gene matches. CDR3 protein: CASSPRQGSYEQYF. In nucleotides, the CDR3 is TGTGCCAGCAGCCCACGACAGGGGTCCTACGAGCAGTACTTC.

This clone has just one count. The chain recombines TRBV5-1 with TRBJ2-2, with 7 bases that match TRBD1. The CDR3 length is 16 residues. J was trimmed by 5 bases and V by 2 bases; bases with no gene match: 9. Germline V gene lookup returns CDR1 SGHRS and CDR2 YFSETQ. In DNA, the CDR3 is TGCGCCAGCAGCTTCTATAGGGGGCGAGGGACCGGGGAGCTGTTTTTT. Protein sequence: CASSFYRGRGTGELFF.

This chain links TRBV9 with TRBJ2-1, with a possible D match to TRBD2 (5 bases). The CDR3 is 14 residues long. With 2 bases removed from V and 4 bases from J, the gap between germline ends came to 10 bases. The germline CDR1 and CDR2 sequences are SGDLS and YYNGEE. In nucleotides, the CDR3 is TGTGCCAGCAGCGTCGCGGGCAAGTACAATGAGCAGTTCTTC. Amino acids: CASSVAGKYNEQFF. Variable domain in full (rest from reference TRBV9 and TRBJ2-1): DSGVTQTPKHLITATGQRVTLRCSPRSGDLSVYWYQQSLDQGLQFLIQYYNGEERAKGNILERFSAQQFPDLHSELNLSSLELGDSALYFCASSVAGKYNEQFFGPGTRLTVL.

The chain has TRBV6-1 and TRBJ2-1, with TRBD2 identical over 8 bases. V was clipped by 2 bases and J by 7 bases; unmatched bases: 13. The CDR3 contains 17 residues. From germline, CDR1 is MNHNS and CDR2 SASEGT. In DNA, the CDR3 is TGTGCCAGCAGTGAACTTCTAGCGGGTAGTTCTCGGAATGAGCAGTTCTTC. Translation: CASSELLAGSSRNEQFF.

The chain uses TRBV2 and TRBJ1-1; D is unclear. There are 11 residues in the CDR3. V lost 8 bases, J lost 2 bases, and 6 bases lay in between. Germline V gives CDR1 SNHLY, CDR2 FYNNEI. The CDR3 bases are TGTGCCAGCGAGAGAAACACTGAAGCTTTCTTT. This codes for CASERNTEAFF.

V and J are TRBV27 and TRBJ2-7; D uncertain. The CDR3 totals 15 residues. CDR1 and CDR2 (germline): MNHEY, SMNVEV (reference sequence). V dropped 5 bases and J dropped 2 bases, with 16 bases sitting between them. CDR3 residues: CASSPSRGRAYEQYF. CDR3 sequence (DNA): TGTGCCAGCAGTCCGAGCAGAGGAAGGGCCTACGAGCAGTACTTC.

The chain joins TRBV30 to TRBJ2-3; D call uncertain. Germline loops: CDR1 GTSNPN, CDR2 SVGIG (reference sequence). Trimming removed 0 bases at V and 1 base at J, with 11 bases between. The CDR3 totals 15 residues. The CDR3, as DNA: TGTGCCTGGAGTGTGTGGCCAGATGGCACAGATACGCAGTATTTT. It translates to CAWSVWPDGTDTQYF.

About this clone itself: One end of the junction varies from germline; a read error may be responsible. The rearrangement links TRBV2 to TRBJ2-7; a weak D match, TRBD1 (5 bases). The CDR3 runs to 12 residues. CDR1 and CDR2 from the germline V gene are SNHLY and FYNNEI. CDR3 protein: CASREGANEQYF. The CDR3 coding sequence is TGTGCCAGCAGGGAAGGGGCGAACGAGCAGTACTTC.

A remark on this clone: Other nucleotide sequences from this sample produce the same CDR3. This chain joins TRBV27 and TRBJ2-3; D perhaps matches TRBD2 (6 bases). The V gene's germline CDR1 is MNHEY and CDR2 SMNVEV (reference sequence). The CDR3 has 15 residues. Trimming shortened V by 3 bases and J by 3 bases, and 13 bases separated the two germline ends. CDR3 bases: TGTGCCAGCAGTTTGGGTGCGGGATCTACAGATACGCAGTATTTT. Its protein is CASSLGAGSTDTQYF.

The chain couples TRBV7-8 to TRBJ2-1; possible D gene TRBD2, 5 bases. CDR3 size: 13 residues. Per the germline V gene, CDR1 is SGHVS and CDR2 is FQNEAQ. The ends were cut back, 5 bases at V and 8 bases at J, with 13 bases in the middle. CDR3: CASSSVLVDEQFF. The DNA of the CDR3 is TGTGCCAGCAGCAGTGTACTAGTCGATGAGCAGTTCTTC.

The chain uses TRBV29-1 and TRBJ1-1, with a tentative D call TRBD1 (5 bases). Germline-derived CDR1 and CDR2 are SQVTM and ANQGSEA. The CDR3 runs to 15 residues. V was trimmed by 4 bases and J by 1 base, leaving 16 bases between them. CDR3 in amino acids: CSVGGGLVRNTEAFF. The DNA for the CDR3 is TGCAGCGTTGGGGGGGGTCTGGTGAGGAACACTGAAGCTTTCTTT.

This clone has just one count. V gene TRBV9 combines with J gene TRBJ2-7; no clear D. Germline V CDR1 and CDR2: SGDLS, YYNGEE. This CDR3 region has 15 residues. The ends were cut back, 0 bases at V and 2 bases at J, with 12 bases in the middle. CDR3 bases: TGTGCCAGCAGCGTAGAGTCACGGCCTACCTACGAGCAGTACTTC. Encoded protein: CASSVESRPTYEQYF.

The rearrangement joins TRBV6-1 to TRBJ1-2; TRBD1 matches at 10 bases. V was pared by 1 base and J by 5 bases, with 7 bases of the junction left unmatched. Germline V gene lookup returns CDR1 MNHNS and CDR2 SASEGT. The CDR3 consists of 16 residues. The CDR3 DNA sequence: TGTGCCAGCAGTGAAGTAGGGCGGACAGGGGGATATGGCTACACCTTC. Its protein is CASSEVGRTGGYGYTF.

Worth noting for this clone: This same CDR3 is encoded by further DNA sequences in the sample. The V and J genes are TRBV27 and TRBJ2-7, with a weak D call TRBD1 (5 bases). The CDR3 is made up of 13 amino acids. Germline CDR1 and CDR2: MNHEY and SMNVEV (reference sequence). Deletions cut 2 bases from V and 2 bases from J, with 7 bases between. The CDR3 sequence: CASSLQGTYEQYF. In DNA, the CDR3 is TGTGCCAGCAGTTTACAGGGAACCTACGAGCAGTACTTC.

This clone was observed a single time. This rearrangement joins TRBV9 to TRBJ1-4; no definite D call. The CDR3 loop spans 14 amino acids. Trimming shortened V by 0 bases and J by 8 bases, and 11 bases separated the two germline ends. CDR1 is SGDLS and CDR2 is YYNGEE in the germline V gene. In DNA form, the CDR3 reads TGTGCCAGCAGCGTAGAGGGTGAGAGGGAAAAACTGTTTTTT. This codes for CASSVEGEREKLFF.

The chain joins TRBV4-3 to TRBJ2-7; D call uncertain. The CDR3 contains 13 residues. Germline CDR1 and CDR2: LGHNA and YSLEER. Trimming took off 0 bases at V and 12 bases at J, with 15 bases between the two ends. CDR3 loop: CASSQDLDRPRYF. CDR3 coding DNA: TGCGCCAGCAGCCAAGACCTAGACCGCCCTAGGTACTTC.

This chain joins TRBV6-5 and TRBJ2-1, with D possibly being TRBD1 or TRBD2 (5 bases each). Per the germline V gene, CDR1 is MNHEY and CDR2 is SVGAGI. The CDR3 covers 15 residues. V dropped 0 bases and J dropped 8 bases, with 14 bases sitting between them. The DNA for the CDR3 is TGTGCCAGCAGTTACTCTGGGGGAGTGGGGGATGAGCAGTTCTTC. Translation: CASSYSGGVGDEQFF.

The chain is built from TRBV7-2 and TRBJ2-7; 12 bases agree with TRBD2. Germline V CDR1 and CDR2: SGHTA, FQGNSA. Germline trimming cut 0 bases from V and 0 bases from J; bases unmatched to any gene: 12. The CDR3 runs 20 residues. CDR3 sequence reads: CASSLASRGLAGSGSYEQYF. The CDR3 DNA reads as TGTGCCAGCAGCTTAGCGTCCCGAGGACTAGCGGGATCAGGCTCCTACGAGCAGTACTTC.